Each of the 11 T cell receptor beta chains below was sequenced from the same sample in a study of beta chain features in type 1 diabetes. Findings of the study overall: Among patients with Type 1 diabetes, TCRB CDR3s were moderately but significantly shorter in every one of the four CD4+ subsets.

Sequencing targeted expressed TCRB transcripts, as all isolated RNA had been reverse transcribed. Here immunoSEQ multiplex PCR was the method, and the copy in TCRdb shows in-frame clones only, minus some. The sample lists about 340,000 clones, over 7% occurring once. These TCRs are of unknown antigen specificity. The sample taken for sequencing was central memory CD4+ T cells from blood. The source of these receptors is a man aged 25-45 years with type 1 diabetes.

This clone appeared a few times. The chain links TRBV6-5 to TRBJ1-2; 7 bases agree with TRBD1. Trimming at V came to 5 bases and at J to 2 bases, leaving 8 bases not matched to a gene. The CDR3 loop spans 15 amino acids. The germline V gene has CDR1 MNHEY and CDR2 SVGAGI. The CDR3 reads CASSTLSGQNYGYTF. In DNA form, the CDR3 reads TGTGCCAGCAGTACCTTATCGGGACAGAACTATGGCTACACCTTC.

The chain joins TRBV20-1 to TRBJ2-7; a weak D match, TRBD2 (5 bases). This CDR3 comprises 11 residues. Germline V lookup: CDR1 DFQATT, CDR2 SNEGSKA (reference sequence). Trimming left V 6 bases short and J 7 bases short, with 13 bases between. CDR3 residues: CSASDWREQYF. The CDR3 region has the DNA TGCAGTGCCTCGGACTGGCGGGAGCAGTACTTC.

The chain carries TRBV18 and TRBJ1-4, with D hard to call. Germline CDR1 reads KGHSH; CDR2 reads LQKENI. The CDR3 length is 14 residues. Trimming shortened V by 0 bases and J by 8 bases, and 10 bases separated the two germline ends. The CDR3 here is CASSPPGLGEKLFF. CDR3 nucleotides: TGTGCCAGCTCACCACCAGGGTTGGGGGAAAAACTGTTTTTT.

The table lists this clone with a few counts. Other DNA sequences of this sample code for an identical CDR3. The chain couples TRBV2 to TRBJ2-3; D gene unclear. Trimming took 4 bases from V and 4 from J, leaving 3 bases between them. The CDR3 covers 11 residues. Germline V gene lookup returns CDR1 SNHLY and CDR2 FYNNEI. CDR3 in DNA: TGTGCCAGCAGTGGAGCAGATACGCAGTATTTT. Residues: CASSGADTQYF.

The chain joins TRBV19 to TRBJ2-2, with D hard to call. The V end was cut by 3 bases, the J end by 12 bases, with 8 bases between. CDR3 size: 11 residues. Germline values: CDR1 LNHDA, CDR2 SQIVND (reference sequence). The DNA of the CDR3 is TGTGCCAGTAGTATGTCCGAGAAGCTGTTTTTT. This translates into CASSMSEKLFF.

This clone was picked up a small number of times. The rearrangement uses TRBV11-2 and TRBJ2-5; either TRBD1 or TRBD2 may supply D (5 bases each). CDR1 and CDR2 (germline): SGHAT, FQNNGV. Trimming shortened V by 0 bases and J by 2 bases, and 13 bases separated the two germline ends. CDR3 length equals 16 residues. As DNA, the CDR3 is TGTGCCAGCAGCTTAGAGACAGCGACTAATCAAGAGACCCAGTACTTC. It codes for CASSLETATNQETQYF.

Many counts were recorded for this clone. The V gene is TRBV7-9, the J gene TRBJ1-1; maybe TRBD1 (6 bases). The V gene lost 7 bases and the J gene lost 6 bases, with 12 bases spanning the gap. CDR1 and CDR2 from the germline V gene are SEHNR and FQNEAQ (reference sequence). This CDR3 has 12 residues. CDR3 in amino acids: CASTKGEAEAFF. As DNA, the CDR3 is TGTGCCAGCACGAAGGGGGAAGCTGAAGCTTTCTTT.

The genes are TRBV2 and TRBJ2-1; 8 bases agree with TRBD2. Trimming cost V 6 bases and J 7 bases; bases outside gene matches: 8. The CDR3 has 14 amino acids. From germline, CDR1 is SNHLY and CDR2 FYNNEI. Here the CDR3 reads CASSFSGDENEQFF. In nucleotides, the CDR3 is TGTGCCAGCAGCTTTAGCGGGGACGAAAATGAGCAGTTCTTC.

The chain links TRBV6-6 to TRBJ1-2; maybe TRBD1 (6 bases). The germline V gene has CDR1 MNHNY and CDR2 SVGAGI (reference sequence). V lost 2 bases, J lost 4 bases, and 17 bases lay in between. This CDR3 has 16 amino acids. CDR3 protein: CASSYGSGEIGYGYTF. The DNA of the CDR3 is TGTGCCAGCAGTTACGGCTCAGGGGAAATAGGCTATGGCTACACCTTC.

This clone was seen more than once but under ten times. One end of the junction is discordant with germline, which a read error may explain. This chain connects TRBV6-1 to TRBJ1-2; D is ambiguous. Germline V gene data show CDR1 as MNHNS and CDR2 as SASEGT. This CDR3 comprises 12 residues. The chain's CDR3 is CGSGGSDYGYTF. CDR3 nucleotide sequence: TGCGGCAGCGGAGGCAGCGACTATGGCTACACCTTC.

This clone was seen only a few times. The chain combines TRBV12-5 with TRBJ1-1; D not resolved. V shed 3 bases and J shed 1 base, with 3 bases lying between them. Germline CDR1 reads LGHNT; CDR2 reads FRNRAP. This CDR3 contains 12 residues. The CDR3 here is CASGLANTEAFF. The CDR3 nucleotides read TGTGCTAGTGGTTTAGCGAACACTGAAGCTTTCTTT. Full variable domain (outside the CDR3, taken from reference TRBV12-5 and TRBJ1-1): DARVTQTPRHKVTEMGQEVTMRCQPILGHNTVFWYRQTMMQGLELLAYFRNRAPLDDSGMPKDRFSAEMPDATLATLKIQPSEPRDSAVYFCASGLANTEAFFGQGTRLTVV.